This is a list of T cell receptor beta chains from one sample in a study of Ad26.COV2.S vaccination and SARS-CoV-2 variants. Assay used: immunoSEQ multiplex PCR; TCRdb lists only in-frame clones, some missing. The sample holds about 280,000 clones, more than 75% seen once. Sequencing was performed on peripheral blood, taken in a trial of Ad26.COV2.S vaccine versus placebo. The receptors derive from a person aged 18-60 years who received the Ad26.COV2.S COVID-19 vaccine or a placebo. Each CDR3 is given with its conserved first and last residue. D genes are given only for firm matches. For some rows the clone size is stated as once, few or many, or as a class when expanded; others skip it.

CDR3 protein | CDR3 DNA | clone size | D gene | J gene | V gene
CASSHSGGFYEQYF | TGTGCCAGCAGCCATAGCGGGGGCTTCTACGAGCAGTACTTC | NA | TRBD2 | TRBJ2-7 | TRBV7-8
CASRARGSGNTIYF | TGTGCCAGCAGAGCCCGGGGCTCTGGAAACACCATATATTTT | few | NA | TRBJ1-3 | TRBV3-1/TRBV3-2
CASSQDSARGSPLHF | TGTGCCAGCAGCCAAGATTCGGCCCGGGGTTCACCCCTCCACTTT | NA | NA | TRBJ1-6 | TRBV3-1/TRBV3-2
CASSRPNDRGLMLQFF | TGTGCCAGCAGTCGGCCGAACGACAGGGGATTAATGCTGCAGTTCTTC | NA | TRBD1 | TRBJ2-1 | TRBV7-2
CSFLAGGTDTQYF | TGCAGCTTCTTAGCGGGAGGCACAGATACGCAGTATTTT | NA | TRBD2 | TRBJ2-3 | TRBV29-1
CASSSGTEGHGYTF | TGCGCCAGCAGCTCCGGGACAGAGGGGCATGGCTACACCTTC | NA | TRBD1 | TRBJ1-2 | TRBV5-1
CASSIPSGGNTGELFF | TGTGCCAGTAGTATCCCCAGCGGGGGGAACACCGGGGAGCTGTTTTTT | NA | TRBD2 | TRBJ2-2 | TRBV19
CASSLDGEYGYTF | TGCGCCAGCAGCTTGGACGGGGAGTATGGCTACACCTTC | NA | NA | TRBJ1-2 | TRBV5-1
CASSQGPGPGNTIYF | TGTGCCAGCAGCCAAGGTCCCGGGCCTGGAAACACCATATATTTT | NA | NA | TRBJ1-3 | TRBV3-1/TRBV3-2
CACSDRKNTEAFF | TGTGCCTGCTCGGACAGGAAGAACACTGAAGCTTTCTTT | NA | TRBD1 | TRBJ1-1 | TRBV30
CASSPGLVETQYF | TGTGCCAGCAGTCCAGGACTAGTAGAGACCCAGTACTTC | NA | TRBD2 | TRBJ2-5 | TRBV6-6
CASSLTRQGPDYGYTF | TGTGCCAGCAGCCTTACCCGACAGGGGCCCGACTATGGCTACACCTTC | once | TRBD1 | TRBJ1-2 | TRBV9
CASSLGTLAGGTTDTQYF | TGTGCCAGCAGCTTAGGGACCCTAGCGGGGGGTACCACAGATACGCAGTATTTT | NA | TRBD2 | TRBJ2-3 | TRBV7-2
CASSLFPQPVFGGGDVDTIYF | TGTGCCAGCAGTTTATTCCCCCAGCCGGTATTCGGGGGGGGCGATGTGGACACCATATATTTT | once | NA | TRBJ1-3 | TRBV27
CATSRGASLEQFF | TGTGCCACCAGCAGAGGGGCTAGCCTTGAGCAGTTCTTC | NA | NA | TRBJ2-1 | TRBV15
CASVGTGGNTIYF | TGTGCCAGCGTCGGGACCGGTGGAAACACCATATATTTT | NA | NA | TRBJ1-3 | TRBV6-5
CAWSPALTDTQYF | TGTGCCTGGAGTCCTGCCCTCACAGATACGCAGTATTTT | NA | NA | TRBJ2-3 | TRBV30
CASSVHQTQNTEAFF | TGTGCCAGCAGCGTCCACCAAACCCAGAACACTGAAGCTTTCTTT | NA | NA | TRBJ1-1 | TRBV5-6
CASGLTSSFARDRVGRETQYF | TGTGCTAGTGGTTTGACTAGCTCTTTCGCCAGGGACAGGGTCGGACGTGAGACCCAGTACTTC | once | TRBD1 | TRBJ2-5 | TRBV12-5
CASTLEDNTGELFF | TGTGCCAGCACCCTTGAGGACAACACCGGGGAGCTGTTTTTT | few | NA | TRBJ2-2 | TRBV5-6
CASSPRLVKNAGELFF | TGTGCCAGCAGTCCCCGACTAGTAAAAAACGCCGGGGAGCTGTTTTTT | NA | NA | TRBJ2-2 | TRBV2
CASSELGQGVNYEQYF | TGCGCCAGCAGTGAGTTGGGACAGGGGGTGAACTACGAGCAGTACTTC | NA | TRBD1 | TRBJ2-7 | TRBV10-2
CASGQTGAGYTF | TGTGCCAGCGGTCAGACAGGGGCGGGCTACACCTTC | once | TRBD1 | TRBJ1-2 | TRBV25-1
CSVEAHSYNEQFF | TGCAGCGTTGAGGCCCACTCCTACAATGAGCAGTTCTTC | NA | NA | TRBJ2-1 | TRBV29-1
CASSEWRSGNTIYF | TGCGCCAGCAGTGAGTGGCGCTCTGGAAACACCATATATTTT | NA | NA | TRBJ1-3 | TRBV10-2
CASNQGGVTDTQYF | TGTGCCAGTAATCAGGGTGGAGTGACAGATACGCAGTATTTT | NA | NA | TRBJ2-3 | TRBV19
CASSVGGGPTPGEAFF | TGTGCCAGCAGCGTAGGGGGGGGGCCTACCCCAGGTGAAGCTTTCTTT | NA | NA | TRBJ1-1 | TRBV7-9
CASSLWVLRVKGYTF | TGTGCCAGCAGCTTGTGGGTCCTCCGGGTTAAGGGCTACACCTTC | NA | NA | TRBJ1-2 | TRBV5-5
CAGGDTQYF | TGTGCCGGCGGTGATACGCAGTATTTT | NA | NA | TRBJ2-3 | TRBV6-5
CASSELERGGREQFF | TGTGCCAGCAGTGAACTCGAGCGGGGGGGCCGAGAGCAGTTCTTC | NA | TRBD2 | TRBJ2-1 | TRBV6-1
CASETTRYQETQYF | TGTGCCAGCGAGACTACCCGGTACCAAGAGACCCAGTACTTC | NA | NA | TRBJ2-5 | TRBV2
CASSFGAHASYEQYF | TGTGCCAGTAGTTTTGGCGCCCACGCGTCCTACGAGCAGTACTTC | NA | NA | TRBJ2-7 | TRBV19
CASSPPAGTGELFF | TGTGCCAGCTCACCACCGGCTGGGACCGGGGAGCTGTTTTTT | NA | NA | TRBJ2-2 | TRBV18
CASSYTRLASGNTIYF | TGTGCCAGCAGTTACACAAGATTAGCCTCTGGAAACACCATATATTTT | NA | NA | TRBJ1-3 | TRBV6-5
CASSQNDQPQHF | TGTGCCAGCAGCCAAAATGATCAGCCCCAGCATTTT | NA | NA | TRBJ1-5 | TRBV3-1/TRBV3-2
CASSSDGSGANVLTF | TGTGCCAGCAGCTCTGATGGATCTGGGGCCAACGTCCTGACTTTC | NA | NA | TRBJ2-6 | TRBV7-2
CASSQETEPHSPLHF | TGTGCCAGCAGCCAAGAAACCGAGCCCCATTCACCCCTCCACTTT | few | NA | TRBJ1-6 | TRBV4-2
CASAGGQGGHYEQYF | TGTGCCAGCGCGGGGGGGCAGGGAGGGCACTACGAGCAGTACTTC | NA | TRBD2 | TRBJ2-7 | TRBV7-2
CAWSVRNEQYF | TGTGCCTGGAGTGTACGTAACGAGCAGTACTTC | NA | NA | TRBJ2-7 | TRBV30
CSVEDKTGWRYTF | TGCAGCGTTGAAGATAAGACAGGGTGGCGCTACACCTTC | NA | TRBD1 | TRBJ1-2 | TRBV29-1
CSVEVSVGGYTF | TGCAGCGTTGAAGTAAGCGTCGGGGGCTACACCTTC | NA | NA | TRBJ1-2 | TRBV29-1
CASSSGPEPGPGYEQYF | TGTGCCAGCAGCTCCGGCCCCGAACCGGGCCCCGGTTACGAGCAGTACTTC | NA | NA | TRBJ2-7 | TRBV5-5
CASSYSDGNSPLHF | TGTGCCAGCAGTTACTCGGACGGTAATTCACCCCTCCACTTT | NA | NA | TRBJ1-6 | TRBV6-6
CASSKAGGDLNSPLHF | TGTGCCAGCAGCAAAGCGGGCGGGGATTTGAATTCACCCCTCCACTTT | once | NA | TRBJ1-6 | TRBV21-1
CASSIHGTGGEGELFF | TGTGCCAGTAGTATCCACGGGACAGGGGGCGAGGGGGAGCTGTTTTTT | NA | TRBD1 | TRBJ2-2 | TRBV19
CASSELRSVNTEAFF | TGTGCCAGCAGTGAATTACGGTCGGTGAACACTGAAGCTTTCTTT | NA | NA | TRBJ1-1 | TRBV2
CASSESTKLEQYF | TGTGCCAGCAGTGAAAGTACAAAACTCGAGCAGTACTTC | NA | NA | TRBJ2-7 | TRBV6-1
CASSRGTDPLNTEAFF | TGTGCCAGCAGCCGAGGGACAGACCCCTTGAACACTGAAGCTTTCTTT | NA | TRBD1 | TRBJ1-1 | TRBV7-9
CASSQDGPTSGSFRANVLTF | TGTGCCAGCAGCCAAGATGGTCCGACTAGCGGGAGTTTTCGGGCCAACGTCCTGACTTTC | NA | TRBD2 | TRBJ2-6 | TRBV3-1/TRBV3-2
CASGDRGYGYTF | TGTGCCTCCGGGGATCGTGGCTATGGCTACACCTTC | NA | NA | TRBJ1-2 | TRBV28
CASSPSDTMGTYEQYF | TGTGCCAGCAGCCCCTCGGACACAATGGGAACCTACGAGCAGTACTTC | NA | NA | TRBJ2-7 | TRBV7-2
CASKTGGQSYEQYF | TGTGCCAGCAAAACAGGGGGCCAATCCTACGAGCAGTACTTC | NA | TRBD1 | TRBJ2-7 | TRBV2
CASRGQGSQPQHF | TGTGCCAGCAGGGGACAGGGAAGTCAGCCCCAGCATTTT | NA | TRBD1 | TRBJ1-5 | TRBV12-3/TRBV12-4
CASILSTGTFDSPLHF | TGTGCCAGCATTCTATCCACCGGGACATTCGATTCACCCCTCCACTTT | NA | NA | TRBJ1-6 | TRBV6-4
CASSQRGRETQYF | TGCGCCAGCAGCCAGCGGGGGCGAGAGACCCAGTACTTC | NA | NA | TRBJ2-5 | TRBV4-3
CASSLGQGRSYEQYF | TGTGCCAGCAGCTTAGGACAGGGGCGTTCCTACGAGCAGTACTTC | NA | TRBD1 | TRBJ2-7 | TRBV7-6
CASSETSGRWEQYF | TGTGCCAGTAGCGAAACTAGCGGGAGGTGGGAGCAGTACTTC | NA | TRBD2 | TRBJ2-7 | TRBV19